A single sample gave rise to the 16 T cell receptor beta chains below, sequenced in a study of identical twins. TCRdb reprocessed the 5' RACE reads via MiXCR and lists one record per CDR3 protein. The sample yields hundreds of thousands of distinct CDR3 sequences, around a sixth seen once. A further study also used this sample, focusing on T cells expressing NK-cell markers.

The specimen was PBMCs. The source is a woman between 18 and 30 years old in good health.

J is TRBJ1-5 and V is TRBV12-3 or TRBV12-4; the D is unclear. This CDR3 is 13 amino acids long. V was shortened by 8 bases and J by 4 bases, with 12 bases between the two germline ends. CDR3 coding DNA: TGTGCCAGCGCTGAGGCCTCTAATCAGCCCCAGCATTTT. It encodes CASAEASNQPQHF.

In its sample, this clonotype was seen a few times. Compared with germline, one end of the junction differs, possibly owing to a read error. V usage is TRBV12-3 or TRBV12-4 and J usage is TRBJ1-5; D is unresolved. The CDR3 runs to 11 residues. CDR3 sequence reads: CGSSRAQPQHF. DNA of the CDR3: TGTGGCAGCAGTCGCGCTCAGCCCCAGCATTTT.

This clonotype occurred many times. The V and J genes are TRBV12-3 or TRBV12-4 and TRBJ1-5; D gene unclear. The V gene lost 6 bases and the J gene lost 3 bases, with 6 bases spanning the gap. The CDR3 has 12 residues. The CDR3 is CASSRNNQPQHF. Written as DNA, the CDR3 is TGTGCCAGCAGCCGGAACAATCAGCCCCAGCATTTT.

This clonotype was counted a few times. V usage is TRBV7-2 and J usage is TRBJ2-7; D not certain. V was shortened by 3 bases and J by 0 bases, with 6 bases between the two germline ends. Germline CDR1 reads SGHTA; CDR2 reads FQGNSA. The CDR3 covers 13 residues. DNA of the CDR3: TGTGCCAGCAGCTTTTACAGCTCCTACGAGCAGTACTTC. Amino acids: CASSFYSSYEQYF.

This rearrangement joins TRBV5-1 to TRBJ2-7; D is unclear. Per the germline V gene, CDR1 is SGHRS and CDR2 is YFSETQ. The CDR3 runs to 11 residues. Trimming cost V 6 bases and J 6 bases, with 10 bases left between them. The CDR3 protein is CASTGDVEQYF. For the CDR3, the DNA is TGCGCCAGCACTGGGGATGTCGAGCAGTACTTC.

This chain joins TRBV5-1 and TRBJ2-7, with 12 bases identical to TRBD2. CDR3 length equals 16 residues. V was clipped by 5 bases and J by 2 bases; unmatched bases: 8. CDR1 and CDR2 (germline): SGHRS, YFSETQ. The DNA for the CDR3 is TGCGCCAGCAGTAAATGGACTAGCGGGGCCCCCTACGAGCAGTACTTC. Encoded protein: CASSKWTSGAPYEQYF. Full variable domain (remainder filled in from reference TRBV5-1 and TRBJ2-7): KAGVTQTPRYLIKTRGQQVTLSCSPISGHRSVSWYQQTPGQGLQFLFEYFSETQRNKGNFPGRFSGRQFSNSRSEMNVSTLELGDSALYLCASSKWTSGAPYEQYFGPGTRLTVT.

The chain couples TRBV20-1 to TRBJ2-7; D is unclear. Looked up from germline, CDR1 is DFQATT and CDR2 is SNEGSKA (reference sequence). Trimming cost V 0 bases and J 2 bases, with 8 bases left between them. The CDR3 spans 13 residues. CDR3 region: CSARDPGPYEQYF. The CDR3 region has the DNA TGCAGTGCTAGAGATCCAGGCCCCTACGAGCAGTACTTC.

The chain combines TRBV12-3 or TRBV12-4 with TRBJ1-1; TRBD1 aligns across 7 bases. With 10 bases clipped from V and 7 bases from J, the junction kept 18 bases outside the gene matches. The CDR3 covers 15 residues. The CDR3 bases are TGTGCCACCCAACTGACGTACAGGGGACCGAATGAAGCTTTCTTT. It specifies CATQLTYRGPNEAFF.

In its sample, this clonotype was seen a few times. The chain links TRBV13 to TRBJ2-4; weak D call: TRBD2 (6 bases). The CDR3 runs to 14 residues. The V gene lost 3 bases and the J gene lost 3 bases, with 9 bases spanning the gap. Germline assignment: CDR1 PRHDT and CDR2 FYEKMQ (reference sequence). This CDR3 is CASSFRGGKNIQYF. For the CDR3, the DNA is TGTGCCAGCAGCTTCCGGGGAGGCAAAAACATTCAGTACTTC.

This clonotype was counted a few times. This chain uses TRBV5-1 with TRBJ1-1, with a possible D match to TRBD1 (6 bases). V dropped 4 bases and J dropped 3 bases, with 13 bases sitting between them. This CDR3 is built from 14 residues. CDR1 is SGHRS, CDR2 YFSETQ, per germline. CDR3 bases: TGCGCCAGCAGCCTAAGGGGGGACTACACTGAAGCTTTCTTT. Translation: CASSLRGDYTEAFF.

The chain uses TRBV20-1 and TRBJ2-3; 10 nucleotides agree with TRBD2. The ends lost 7 bases at V and 0 bases at J; junction bases unmatched: 7. CDR3 length: 15 amino acids. Germline loops: CDR1 DFQATT, CDR2 SNEGSKA (reference sequence). The CDR3 DNA sequence: TGCAGTGTTCAGCGGGGGGGCAAGAGCACAGATACGCAGTATTTT. This gives the protein CSVQRGGKSTDTQYF.

In its sample, this clonotype was seen a few times. The chain joins TRBV10-3 to TRBJ2-1; TRBD2 agrees at 12 bases. Per the germline V gene, CDR1 is ENHRY and CDR2 is SYGVKD. V was clipped by 6 bases and J by 6 bases; unmatched bases: 6. The CDR3 contains 15 residues. The CDR3 loop is CAIRSLAGGINEQFF. Here the CDR3 DNA reads TGTGCCATCAGATCCCTAGCGGGAGGGATCAATGAGCAGTTCTTC.

The J gene is TRBJ1-2, the V gene TRBV6-5; D remains ambiguous. CDR3 length: 14 residues. From germline, CDR1 is MNHEY and CDR2 SVGAGI. Between the trimmed V and J ends, which lost 2 bases and 4 bases, there was a span of 11 bases. The CDR3 DNA follows: TGTGCCAGCAGTTACGGCGGCAGTACCTATGGCTACACCTTC. Translating it yields CASSYGGSTYGYTF.

This chain uses TRBV5-1 with TRBJ2-2; 8 nucleotides agree with TRBD2. After removal of 2 bases from V and 8 bases from J, the junction contained 14 bases not matched to a gene. Germline loops: CDR1 SGHRS, CDR2 YFSETQ. The CDR3 runs to 17 residues. The CDR3 region is CASSFGLALKSPGELFF. In DNA, the CDR3 is TGCGCCAGCAGCTTCGGACTAGCTCTAAAGTCACCGGGGGAGCTGTTTTTT.

This clonotype was counted a few times. A much larger clone sits a single nucleotide away, making a read error possible. The rearrangement uses TRBV7-8 and TRBJ2-5; D not certain. The CDR3 spans 13 residues. V was clipped by 4 bases and J by 0 bases, with 6 bases between them. Germline-derived CDR1 and CDR2 are SGHVS and FQNEAQ. CDR3 in DNA: TGTGCCAGCAGCTCATGGTACCAAGAGACCCAGTACTTC. As protein: CASSSWYQETQYF.

The chain joins TRBV18 to TRBJ2-7; a weak D match, TRBD1 (6 bases). CDR3 length: 12 amino acids. Germline CDR1 is KGHSH and CDR2 is LQKENI. The V and J ends lost 6 bases and 7 bases respectively, with 13 bases between them. In DNA, the CDR3 is TGTGCCAGCTCGGGAACCGGGACAGAGCAGTACTTC. This translates into CASSGTGTEQYF.